The rows below give T cell receptor beta chains drawn from one sample of a study of T-cell reconstitution after alpha-beta-depleted transplantation in children. One entry per CDR3 protein, called by TCRdb with MiXCR from the PCR reads. Found here are some 350,000 distinct CDR3 sequences, around 15% of them singletons; the top ten hold just over 40%. The specimen was PBMCs, mostly from graft donor cells, collected 360 days after TCRalphabeta/CD19-depleted stem cell transplant. All receptors come from a male patient aged 2-15 years who had a stem cell transplant for acute lymphoblastic leukemia, so the T cells may come from the graft donor. Each CDR3 is given without its conserved first and last residue. Size is stated for part of the rows, as once, few or many counts, or as a class when the clone is expanded.

clone_size | j_call | v_call | cdr3_aa
few | TRBJ2-5 | TRBV28 | ASSPLGTGEETQY
few | TRBJ2-3 | TRBV20-1 | SARTPSGYTQY
many | TRBJ2-3 | TRBV4-1 | ASSQGDFPTDTQY
NA | TRBJ2-1 | TRBV29-1 | SVKTGTNNEQF
few | TRBJ2-2 | TRBV28 | ASSSPGQGGNGELF
NA | TRBJ1-6 | TRBV5-1 | ASSAAGYNSPLH
many | TRBJ2-7 | TRBV25-1 | ASSDVGWGSYEQY
few | TRBJ2-7 | TRBV16 | ASSHSAGYEQY
few | TRBJ2-3 | TRBV9 | ASSVSGDGDTQY
NA | TRBJ2-1 | TRBV10-1 | ASSGSRVNEQF
many | TRBJ2-7 | TRBV12-3/TRBV12-4 | ASSPLTSGGSYEQY
few | TRBJ2-5 | TRBV7-8 | ASRKTGEVGKQETQY
many | TRBJ2-3 | TRBV20-1 | SARAGADTQY
many | TRBJ2-3 | TRBV18 | ASSRPGGRTDTQY
NA | TRBJ2-2 | TRBV4-1 | ASSPKRSANTGELF